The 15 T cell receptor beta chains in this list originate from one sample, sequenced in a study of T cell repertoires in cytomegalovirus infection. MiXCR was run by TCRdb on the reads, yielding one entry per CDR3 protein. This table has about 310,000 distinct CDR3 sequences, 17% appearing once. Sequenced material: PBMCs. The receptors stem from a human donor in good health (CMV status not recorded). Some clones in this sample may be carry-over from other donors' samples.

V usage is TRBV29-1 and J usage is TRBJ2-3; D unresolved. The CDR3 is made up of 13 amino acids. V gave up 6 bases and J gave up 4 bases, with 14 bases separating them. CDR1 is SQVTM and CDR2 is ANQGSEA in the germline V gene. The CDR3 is CSVTTTGPDTQYF. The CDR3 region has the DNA TGCAGCGTCACAACAACGGGCCCAGATACGCAGTATTTT.

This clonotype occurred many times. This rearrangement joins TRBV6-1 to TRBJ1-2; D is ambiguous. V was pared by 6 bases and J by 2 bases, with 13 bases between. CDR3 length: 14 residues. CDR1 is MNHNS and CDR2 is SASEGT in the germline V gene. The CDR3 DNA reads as TGTGCCAGCAGCCCGGAAGCGCAGAACTATGGCTACACCTTC. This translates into CASSPEAQNYGYTF.

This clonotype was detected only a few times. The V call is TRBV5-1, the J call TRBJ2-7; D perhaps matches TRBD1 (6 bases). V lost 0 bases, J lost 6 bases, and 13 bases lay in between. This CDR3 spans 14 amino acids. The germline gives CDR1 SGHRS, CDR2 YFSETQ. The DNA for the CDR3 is TGCGCCAGCAGCTTGGTAGAGGGGGTCCGCGAGCAGTACTTC. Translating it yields CASSLVEGVREQYF. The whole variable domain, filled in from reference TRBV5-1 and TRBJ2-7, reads KAGVTQTPRYLIKTRGQQVTLSCSPISGHRSVSWYQQTPGQGLQFLFEYFSETQRNKGNFPGRFSGRQFSNSRSEMNVSTLELGDSALYLCASSLVEGVREQYFGPGTRLTVT.

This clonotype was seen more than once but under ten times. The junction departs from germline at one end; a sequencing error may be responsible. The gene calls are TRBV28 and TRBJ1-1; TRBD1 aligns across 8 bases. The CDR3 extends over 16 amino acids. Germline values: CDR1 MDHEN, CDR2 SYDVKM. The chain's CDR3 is CASSSPADRVNTEAFF. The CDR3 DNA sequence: TGTGCTAGCAGTTCCCCGGCGGACAGGGTGAACACTGAAGCTTTCTTT. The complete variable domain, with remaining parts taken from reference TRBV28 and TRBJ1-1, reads DVKVTQSSRYLVKRTGEKVFLECVQDMDHENMFWYRQDPGLGLRLIYFSYDVKMKEKGDIPEGYSVSREKKERFSLILESASTNQTSMYLCASSSPADRVNTEAFFGQGTRLTVV.

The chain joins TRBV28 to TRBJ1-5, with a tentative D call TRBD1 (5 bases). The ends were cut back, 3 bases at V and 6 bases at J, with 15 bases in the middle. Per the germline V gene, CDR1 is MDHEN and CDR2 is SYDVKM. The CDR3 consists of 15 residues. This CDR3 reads CASSLGPAGSQPQHF. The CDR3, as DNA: TGTGCCAGCAGTTTGGGGCCGGCGGGGAGTCAGCCCCAGCATTTT.

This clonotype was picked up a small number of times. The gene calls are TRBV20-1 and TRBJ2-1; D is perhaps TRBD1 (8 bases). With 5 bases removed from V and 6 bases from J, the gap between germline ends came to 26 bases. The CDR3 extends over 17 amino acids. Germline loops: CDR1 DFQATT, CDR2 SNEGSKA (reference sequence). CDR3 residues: CSAYDRGGTYGFNEQFF. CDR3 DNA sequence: TGCAGTGCTTACGACAGGGGAGGGACCTACGGCTTCAATGAGCAGTTCTTC.

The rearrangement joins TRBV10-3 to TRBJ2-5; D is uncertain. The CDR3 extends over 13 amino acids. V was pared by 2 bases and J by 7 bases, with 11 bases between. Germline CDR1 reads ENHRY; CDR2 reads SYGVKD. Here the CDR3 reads CAISERFEGTQYF. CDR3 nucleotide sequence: TGTGCCATCAGTGAGCGGTTTGAAGGGACCCAGTACTTC.

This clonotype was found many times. The CDR3 sequence is CATSDSYEQYF. DNA for the CDR3: TGTGCCACCAGTGATTCTTACGAGCAGTACTTC. V usage is TRBV24-1 and J usage is TRBJ2-7; no reliable D call. The CDR3 spans 11 residues. The V end was cut by 2 bases, the J end by 4 bases, with 2 bases between. In germline, CDR1 is KGHDR, CDR2 SFDVKD.

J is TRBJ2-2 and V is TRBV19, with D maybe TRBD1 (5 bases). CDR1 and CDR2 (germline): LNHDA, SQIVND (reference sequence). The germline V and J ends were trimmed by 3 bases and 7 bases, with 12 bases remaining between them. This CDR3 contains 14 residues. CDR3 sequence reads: CASSIVRADGELFF. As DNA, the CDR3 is TGTGCCAGTAGTATCGTCAGGGCTGACGGGGAGCTGTTTTTT.

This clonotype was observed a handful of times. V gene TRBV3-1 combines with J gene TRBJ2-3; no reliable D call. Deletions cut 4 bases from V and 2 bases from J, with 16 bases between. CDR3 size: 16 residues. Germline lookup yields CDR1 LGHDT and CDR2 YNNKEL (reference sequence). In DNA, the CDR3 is TGTGCCAGCAGCCGACGACTCGCAGTGGTCACAGATACGCAGTATTTT. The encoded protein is CASSRRLAVVTDTQYF.

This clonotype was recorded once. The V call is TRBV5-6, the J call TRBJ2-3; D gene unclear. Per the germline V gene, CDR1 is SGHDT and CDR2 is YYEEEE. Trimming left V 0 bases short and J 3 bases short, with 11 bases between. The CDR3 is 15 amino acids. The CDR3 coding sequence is TGTGCCAGCAGCTTGGATAGGTCGGTGACAGATACGCAGTATTTT. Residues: CASSLDRSVTDTQYF.

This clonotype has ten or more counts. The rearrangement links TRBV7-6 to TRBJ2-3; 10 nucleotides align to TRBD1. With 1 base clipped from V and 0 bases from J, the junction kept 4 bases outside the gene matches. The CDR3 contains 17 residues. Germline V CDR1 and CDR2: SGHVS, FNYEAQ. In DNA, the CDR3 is TGTGCCAGCAGCTTAGACGGGACAGGGGTCAGCACAGATACGCAGTATTTT. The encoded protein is CASSLDGTGVSTDTQYF.

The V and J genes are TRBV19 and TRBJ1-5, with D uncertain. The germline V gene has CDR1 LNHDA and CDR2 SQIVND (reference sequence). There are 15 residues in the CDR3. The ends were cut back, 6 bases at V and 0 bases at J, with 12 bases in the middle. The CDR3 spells CASSPTRFSNQPQHF. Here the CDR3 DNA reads TGTGCCAGTAGCCCTACAAGATTTAGCAATCAGCCCCAGCATTTT.

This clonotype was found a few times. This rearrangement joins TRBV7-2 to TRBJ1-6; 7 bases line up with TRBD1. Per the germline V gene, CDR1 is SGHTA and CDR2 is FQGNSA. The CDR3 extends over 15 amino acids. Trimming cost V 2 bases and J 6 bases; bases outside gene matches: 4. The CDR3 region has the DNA TGTGCCAGCAGCTTACAGGGGGTTATTAATTCACCCCTCCACTTT. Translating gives CASSLQGVINSPLHF.

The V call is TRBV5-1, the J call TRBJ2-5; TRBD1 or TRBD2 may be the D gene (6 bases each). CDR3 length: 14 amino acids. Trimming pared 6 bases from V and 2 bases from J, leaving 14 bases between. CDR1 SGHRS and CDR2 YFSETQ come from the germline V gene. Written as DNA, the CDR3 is TGCGCCAGCAACGGGGGCTACTTACAAGAGACCCAGTACTTC. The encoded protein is CASNGGYLQETQYF.